A single sample is the source of the 12 T cell receptor beta chains below, sequenced in a study of control samples from healthy donors and cancer patients. Libraries were prepared by immunoSEQ multiplex PCR; TCRdb keeps only in-frame clonotypes and omits some of them. The sample contains around 70,000 clones, 87% of which appear only once. The sequenced sample consisted of PBMCs. These receptors all stem from a woman in her 50s with head and neck cancer.

This clone was picked up a small number of times. The gene calls are TRBV3-1 (or the pseudogene TRBV3-2) and TRBJ1-1, with D maybe TRBD1 (5 bases). Trimming cost V 3 bases and J 5 bases, with 16 bases left between them. This CDR3 has 15 residues. Germline V gene sequence: CDR1 LGHDT, CDR2 YNNKEL (reference sequence). The CDR3 sequence is CASSHPPGRTTEAFF. The CDR3 DNA is TGTGCCAGCAGCCATCCCCCAGGGCGGACTACTGAAGCTTTCTTT.

V and J are TRBV29-1 and TRBJ2-6; the D gene could be TRBD1 or TRBD2 (5 bases each). The V and J ends lost 1 base and 1 base respectively, with 20 bases between them. Per germline, CDR1 SQVTM and CDR2 ANQGSEA. The CDR3 extends over 19 amino acids. DNA for the CDR3: TGCAGCGTTGAAGGGGGGTTGAGAGGTGGAATGTCTGGGGCCAACGTCCTGACTTTC. Residues: CSVEGGLRGGMSGANVLTF.

V usage is TRBV18 and J usage is TRBJ1-3; 8 positions match TRBD1. The germline CDR1 and CDR2 sequences are KGHSH and LQKENI. This CDR3 is built from 15 residues. J was trimmed by 8 bases and V by 2 bases; bases with no gene match: 8. CDR3 coding DNA: TGTGCCAGCTCACCATACAGGGACAGGAGGGACACCATATATTTT. Amino acids: CASSPYRDRRDTIYF.

This clone appeared once. The chain recombines TRBV18 with TRBJ2-4; the D is unclear. Germline values: CDR1 KGHSH, CDR2 LQKENI. V gave up 3 bases and J gave up 0 bases, with 12 bases separating them. The CDR3 length is 16 residues. The CDR3 sequence: CASSPTSGLAKNIQYF. CDR3 bases: TGTGCCAGCTCACCTACATCCGGGCTAGCCAAAAACATTCAGTACTTC.

V and J are TRBV19 and TRBJ2-1; 7 positions agree with TRBD2. This CDR3 spans 14 amino acids. Germline-derived CDR1 and CDR2 are LNHDA and SQIVND (reference sequence). Losses at the gene ends were 1 base for V and 7 bases for J; bases not matched to a gene: 4. In DNA form, the CDR3 reads TGTGCCAGTAGTATAGCAGCGGGGAGTAATGAGCAGTTCTTC. The encoded protein is CASSIAAGSNEQFF. Together with reference TRBV19 and TRBJ2-1, the CDR3 gives the full variable domain: DGGITQSPKYLFRKEGQNVTLSCEQNLNHDAMYWYRQDPGQGLRLIYYSQIVNDFQKGDIAEGYSVSREKKESFPLTVTSAQKNPTAFYLCASSIAAGSNEQFFGPGTRLTVL.

This clone was recorded a few times. The rearrangement uses TRBV2 and TRBJ1-5; D possibly corresponds to TRBD1 (6 bases). CDR1 and CDR2 (germline): SNHLY, FYNNEI. The CDR3 is 15 amino acids. V was clipped by 2 bases and J by 4 bases, with 12 bases between them. DNA for the CDR3: TGTGCCAGCAGTGAAATTGGGACACGTAATCAGCCCCAGCATTTT. Translated, it gives CASSEIGTRNQPQHF.

V is TRBV19 and J is TRBJ1-1; D gene uncertain. Trimming removed 3 bases from V and 1 base from J, with 6 bases in between. The length of the CDR3 is 13 residues. Germline CDR1 and CDR2: LNHDA and SQIVND (reference sequence). The CDR3 region is CASSILRNTEAFF. The DNA for the CDR3 is TGTGCCAGTAGTATCTTACGGAACACTGAAGCTTTCTTT.

V and J are TRBV24-1 and TRBJ1-1, with 7 bases lining up with TRBD1. CDR1 and CDR2 (germline): KGHDR, SFDVKD. The CDR3 runs to 13 residues. V trimming: 4 bases; J trimming: 5 bases; junction bases outside the gene matches: 3. CDR3 DNA: TGTGCCACCAGTGAGCCGGGACAGACTGAAGCTTTCTTT. Translating gives CATSEPGQTEAFF.

V is TRBV2 and J is TRBJ1-1; tentative D call: TRBD1 (5 bases). Germline-derived CDR1 and CDR2 are SNHLY and FYNNEI. The CDR3 runs to 13 residues. V was clipped by 6 bases and J by 5 bases, with 13 bases between them. The CDR3 region is CASSGASYTEAFF. CDR3 DNA sequence: TGTGCCAGCAGCGGGGCCTCATATACTGAAGCTTTCTTT. The complete variable domain, with remaining parts taken from reference TRBV2 and TRBJ1-1, reads EPEVTQTPSHQVTQMGQEVILRCVPISNHLYFYWYRQILGQKVEFLVSFYNNEISEKSEIFDDQFSVERPDGSNFTLKIRSTKLEDSAMYFCASSGASYTEAFFGQGTRLTVV.

This clone has just one count. J is TRBJ2-3 and V is TRBV7-3; 7 bases agree with TRBD2. J lost 4 bases, V lost 5 bases, and 6 bases had no gene match. CDR3 length: 14 amino acids. The germline V gene has CDR1 SGHTA and CDR2 FQGTGA. The CDR3 protein is CASSPVGGADTQYF. The CDR3 DNA is TGTGCCAGCAGCCCGGTGGGGGGGGCAGATACGCAGTATTTT.

The V gene is TRBV27, the J gene TRBJ1-6, with TRBD1 as a possible D gene (5 bases). This CDR3 spans 16 amino acids. The V and J ends lost 6 bases and 6 bases respectively, with 18 bases between them. Germline values: CDR1 MNHEY, CDR2 SMNVEV (reference sequence). The CDR3 is CASSRTPGTSNSPLHF. DNA of the CDR3: TGTGCCAGCAGCCGAACGCCAGGGACTTCTAATTCACCCCTCCACTTT.

J is TRBJ1-6 and V is TRBV28, with TRBD1 as a possible D gene (5 bases). Germline V lookup: CDR1 MDHEN, CDR2 SYDVKM. This CDR3 has 12 amino acids. V shed 8 bases and J shed 6 bases, with 8 bases lying between them. The CDR3 sequence: CASLGVNSPLHF. The CDR3 coding sequence is TGTGCCAGCCTGGGGGTTAATTCACCCCTCCACTTT.